A selection of T cell receptor beta chains follows, all from one sample in a study of T cell responses to AZD1222 COVID-19 vaccine. Repertoires were generated with immunoSEQ multiplex PCR, while TCRdb's copy carries only in-frame clones and drops some. The repertoire holds under 200,000 clones, with roughly nine tenths as singletons. Sequenced material: peripheral blood, taken on day 0 of AZD1222 vaccination. The receptors originated from an adult in good health. The CDR3 runs from the conserved cysteine through the conserved F or W. The D gene is left open where the match is weak. Expanded clones get a size class; other rows say once, few or many, or leave the size out.

len: 14; j_gene: TRBJ1-2; abundance: few; v_gene: TRBV5-1; d_gene: TRBD1; CDR3aa: CASSPRTGNYGYTF; CDR3nt: TGCGCCAGCAGCCCTAGGACAGGAAACTATGGCTACACCTTC
len: 16; j_gene: TRBJ1-2; abundance: NA; v_gene: TRBV7-2; d_gene: TRBD1; CDR3aa: CASSLTGTGGVYGYTF; CDR3nt: TGTGCCAGCAGCTTAACCGGGACAGGGGGCGTCTATGGCTACACCTTC
len: 14; j_gene: TRBJ2-3; abundance: NA; v_gene: TRBV7-3; d_gene: NA; CDR3aa: CASRGPRVTDTQYF; CDR3nt: TGTGCCAGCAGGGGGCCGAGGGTGACAGATACGCAGTATTTT
len: 12; j_gene: TRBJ2-7; abundance: NA; v_gene: TRBV19; d_gene: NA; CDR3aa: CASGVGTYEQYF; CDR3nt: TGTGCCAGCGGAGTGGGGACGTACGAGCAGTACTTC
len: 15; j_gene: TRBJ1-2; abundance: NA; v_gene: TRBV9; d_gene: NA; CDR3aa: CASSVGVRQNYGYTF; CDR3nt: TGTGCCAGCAGCGTAGGGGTTCGTCAGAACTATGGCTACACCTTC
len: 13; j_gene: TRBJ1-1; abundance: few; v_gene: TRBV20-1; d_gene: TRBD1; CDR3aa: CSASNRDRGQAFF; CDR3nt: TGCAGTGCTAGTAACCGGGACAGGGGGCAAGCTTTCTTT
len: 14; j_gene: TRBJ1-1; abundance: NA; v_gene: TRBV5-1; d_gene: NA; CDR3aa: CASSSSGVNTEAFF; CDR3nt: TGCGCCAGCAGCTCCTCCGGGGTGAACACTGAAGCTTTCTTT
len: 12; j_gene: TRBJ1-2; abundance: once; v_gene: TRBV28; d_gene: NA; CDR3aa: CASSFGGLGYTF; CDR3nt: TGTGCCAGCAGTTTCGGGGGGCTTGGCTACACCTTC
len: 15; j_gene: TRBJ1-5; abundance: NA; v_gene: TRBV27; d_gene: NA; CDR3aa: CASSLKPYSNQPQHF; CDR3nt: TGTGCCAGCAGTTTGAAGCCCTATAGCAATCAGCCCCAGCATTTT
len: 15; j_gene: TRBJ2-1; abundance: NA; v_gene: TRBV28; d_gene: TRBD2; CDR3aa: CASRRRGGAYNEQFF; CDR3nt: TGTGCCAGCAGAAGACGCGGGGGGGCCTACAATGAGCAGTTCTTC
len: 13; j_gene: TRBJ1-4; abundance: NA; v_gene: TRBV19; d_gene: TRBD1; CDR3aa: CASSRGLDEKLFF; CDR3nt: TGTGCCAGCAGCAGGGGGTTGGACGAAAAACTGTTTTTT
len: 13; j_gene: TRBJ1-2; abundance: NA; v_gene: TRBV7-9; d_gene: NA; CDR3aa: CASSLGGLDNYTF; CDR3nt: TGTGCCAGCAGCTTAGGGGGGCTCGACAACTACACCTTC
len: 16; j_gene: TRBJ2-7; abundance: NA; v_gene: TRBV5-4; d_gene: NA; CDR3aa: CASSLGLADASYEQYF; CDR3nt: TGTGCCAGCAGCTTGGGGCTAGCAGACGCTTCCTACGAGCAGTACTTC
len: 18; j_gene: TRBJ2-2; abundance: NA; v_gene: TRBV4-3; d_gene: TRBD2; CDR3aa: CASSQGYRLAGNTGELFF; CDR3nt: TGCGCCAGCAGCCAAGGGTATCGGCTAGCGGGAAACACCGGGGAGCTGTTTTTT
len: 14; j_gene: TRBJ2-1; abundance: NA; v_gene: TRBV5-4; d_gene: TRBD2; CDR3aa: CASAERGTYNEQFF; CDR3nt: TGTGCCAGCGCGGAGCGGGGTACCTACAATGAGCAGTTCTTC
len: 15; j_gene: TRBJ2-7; abundance: NA; v_gene: TRBV3-1/TRBV3-2; d_gene: NA; CDR3aa: CASSPYRERTSEQYF; CDR3nt: TGTGCCAGCAGCCCTTACAGGGAAAGAACGTCCGAGCAGTACTTC
len: 14; j_gene: TRBJ1-6; abundance: NA; v_gene: TRBV9; d_gene: NA; CDR3aa: CASSPTPGDSPLHF; CDR3nt: TGTGCCAGCAGCCCCACCCCCGGAGATTCACCCCTCCACTTT
len: 15; j_gene: TRBJ1-3; abundance: once; v_gene: TRBV9; d_gene: NA; CDR3aa: CASSTLERAGNTIYF; CDR3nt: TGTGCCAGCAGCACCCTAGAGAGGGCTGGAAACACCATATATTTT
len: 16; j_gene: TRBJ2-6; abundance: NA; v_gene: TRBV28; d_gene: NA; CDR3aa: CASSLTPGSGANVLTF; CDR3nt: TGTGCCAGCAGTCTAACCCCAGGGTCTGGGGCCAACGTCCTGACTTTC
len: 16; j_gene: TRBJ1-2; abundance: once; v_gene: TRBV28; d_gene: TRBD1; CDR3aa: CASSLLGTGANYGYTF; CDR3nt: TGTGCCAGCAGTTTACTCGGGACAGGAGCAAACTATGGCTACACCTTC
len: 13; j_gene: TRBJ2-1; abundance: NA; v_gene: TRBV24-1; d_gene: NA; CDR3aa: CATNGDLDNEQFF; CDR3nt: TGTGCCACTAATGGGGATTTGGACAATGAGCAGTTCTTC
len: 15; j_gene: TRBJ1-5; abundance: NA; v_gene: TRBV9; d_gene: NA; CDR3aa: CASSVGTADNQPQHF; CDR3nt: TGTGCCAGCAGCGTTGGGACGGCGGATAATCAGCCCCAGCATTTT
len: 16; j_gene: TRBJ2-3; abundance: NA; v_gene: TRBV6-5; d_gene: NA; CDR3aa: CASSYSGSGHTDTQYF; CDR3nt: TGTGCCAGCAGTTACTCTGGGAGCGGGCACACAGATACGCAGTATTTT
len: 15; j_gene: TRBJ1-5; abundance: NA; v_gene: TRBV27; d_gene: NA; CDR3aa: CASSLLADQNQPQHF; CDR3nt: TGTGCCAGCAGTTTATTGGCAGACCAAAATCAGCCCCAGCATTTT
len: 13; j_gene: TRBJ2-7; abundance: NA; v_gene: TRBV28; d_gene: TRBD2; CDR3aa: CASSSPGRAEQYF; CDR3nt: TGTGCCAGCAGTTCCCCAGGGAGGGCCGAGCAGTACTTC
len: 14; j_gene: TRBJ1-5; abundance: few; v_gene: TRBV18; d_gene: NA; CDR3aa: CASSPGGSNQPQHF; CDR3nt: TGTGCCAGCTCACCCGGTGGGTCGAATCAGCCCCAGCATTTT
len: 19; j_gene: TRBJ1-5; abundance: NA; v_gene: TRBV2; d_gene: NA; CDR3aa: CASSDVSVRVGGNNQPQHF; CDR3nt: TGTGCCAGCAGTGATGTCTCGGTGAGGGTAGGGGGGAACAATCAGCCCCAGCATTTT
len: 15; j_gene: TRBJ2-3; abundance: NA; v_gene: TRBV27; d_gene: TRBD2; CDR3aa: CASSYRLADTDTQYF; CDR3nt: TGTGCCAGCAGTTATCGACTAGCGGACACAGATACGCAGTATTTT
len: 17; j_gene: TRBJ2-7; abundance: NA; v_gene: TRBV28; d_gene: NA; CDR3aa: CASSSPGGTVSSYEQYF; CDR3nt: TGTGCCAGCAGTTCTCCTGGGGGGACAGTCAGCTCCTACGAGCAGTACTTC
len: 14; j_gene: TRBJ2-7; abundance: NA; v_gene: TRBV6-2/TRBV6-3; d_gene: NA; CDR3aa: CASSYVRAGGEQYF; CDR3nt: TGTGCCAGCAGTTACGTGAGGGCTGGTGGCGAGCAGTACTTC
len: 14; j_gene: TRBJ2-3; abundance: NA; v_gene: TRBV2; d_gene: NA; CDR3aa: CASRTLTSTDTQYF; CDR3nt: TGTGCCAGCAGAACCCTGACAAGCACAGATACGCAGTATTTT
len: 13; j_gene: TRBJ1-1; abundance: once; v_gene: TRBV6-2/TRBV6-3; d_gene: NA; CDR3aa: CASSYSGTPEAFF; CDR3nt: TGTGCCAGCAGTTACTCAGGGACCCCTGAAGCTTTCTTT
len: 16; j_gene: TRBJ1-6; abundance: NA; v_gene: TRBV4-3; d_gene: TRBD1; CDR3aa: CASSQSSLQGYEPLHF; CDR3nt: TGCGCCAGCAGCCAATCTTCGTTACAGGGGTATGAACCCCTCCACTTT
len: 15; j_gene: TRBJ2-1; abundance: NA; v_gene: TRBV19; d_gene: NA; CDR3aa: CASSIVLARQIEQFF; CDR3nt: TGTGCCAGTAGTATAGTTCTAGCGAGACAGATTGAGCAGTTCTTC
len: 14; j_gene: TRBJ2-2; abundance: NA; v_gene: TRBV10-1; d_gene: NA; CDR3aa: CASGTGPRAGELFF; CDR3nt: TGCGCCAGCGGGACGGGACCAAGGGCCGGGGAGCTGTTTTTT
len: 14; j_gene: TRBJ2-7; abundance: NA; v_gene: TRBV6-5; d_gene: NA; CDR3aa: CASTQAGSSYEQYF; CDR3nt: TGTGCCAGCACCCAGGCCGGTAGCTCCTACGAGCAGTACTTC
len: 13; j_gene: TRBJ1-3; abundance: NA; v_gene: TRBV12-3/TRBV12-4; d_gene: NA; CDR3aa: CASTRSAGNTIYF; CDR3nt: TGTGCCAGCACTCGTTCTGCTGGAAACACCATATATTTT